The clone carrying this T cell receptor beta chain was recorded at least ten times. No antigen is known for it. The CDR3 covers 16 residues. The germline CDR1 and CDR2 sequences are SGHRS and YFSETQ. V was trimmed by 0 bases and J by 0 bases, leaving 13 bases between them. The data are from a study of blood T cells in healthy people across ages. Study-wide points: While age rose, TCR beta diversity per million T cells dropped in a roughly linear way.

Next came a second PCR, run for about 7 to 11 cycles, which used a sample-barcoded 5' primer along with a J-beta primer mix. TCRdb re-derived calls from the 5' RACE reads in MiXCR, one entry per CDR3 protein. Of around 800,000 distinct CDR3 sequences listed, 46% are singletons. The sequence was collected from an elderly man in good health. The material sequenced was blood. The chain uses TRBV5-1 and TRBJ2-7; no reliable D call. The CDR3, as DNA: TGCGCCAGCAGCTTGGCGTGGCAGGCGAGCTCCTACGAGCAGTACTTC. It specifies CASSLAWQASSYEQYF.